This TCR beta chain was captured by sequencing in a study of graft-versus-host responses after intestinal transplantation. General observations from the study: Early post-transplant falls in HvG clones accompanied the peak levels of circulating GvH clones. Clonal ratios of graft-versus-host to host-versus-graft in allografts were high for patients exhibiting graft-donor T cell macrochimerism.

Of note for this clone: Its matching antigen is unknown.

The CDR3 loop spans 14 amino acids. Germline V CDR1 and CDR2: GTSNPN, SVGIG (reference sequence). V was shortened by 1 base and J by 12 bases, with 21 bases between the two germline ends. The protocol was immunoSEQ multiplex PCR, while the TCRdb copy is restricted to in-frame clones and leaves out a portion. Among around 9,500 clones listed, approximately 90% were seen once. The specimen was PBMCs, collected roughly 35 weeks after intestinal transplant. The receptor's source is a human patient who received an intestinal transplant, so some T cells may come from the graft donor. The chain couples TRBV30 to TRBJ1-2, with D maybe TRBD1 (5 bases). This chain's CDR3 is CAWSAGGGAAPDTF. The CDR3 bases are TGTGCCTGGAGTGCTGGTGGTGGGGCAGCCCCCGACACCTTC.